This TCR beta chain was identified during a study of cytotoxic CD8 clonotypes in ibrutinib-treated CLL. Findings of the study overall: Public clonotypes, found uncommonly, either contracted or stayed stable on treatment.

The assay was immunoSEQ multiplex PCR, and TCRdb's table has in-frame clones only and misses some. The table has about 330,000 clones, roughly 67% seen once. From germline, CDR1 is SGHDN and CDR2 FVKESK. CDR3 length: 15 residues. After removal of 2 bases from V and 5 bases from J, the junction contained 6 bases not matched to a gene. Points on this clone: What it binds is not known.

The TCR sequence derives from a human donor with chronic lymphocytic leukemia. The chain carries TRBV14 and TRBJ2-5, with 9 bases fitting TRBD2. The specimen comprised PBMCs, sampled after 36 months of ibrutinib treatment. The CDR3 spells CASSQPGGGAETQYF. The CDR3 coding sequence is TGTGCCAGCAGCCAACCTGGCGGGGGGGCGGAGACCCAGTACTTC.